These 11 T cell receptor beta chains originate from one sample sequenced in a study of CD4+ T cells in melanoma. Assay used: immunoSEQ multiplex PCR; TCRdb lists only in-frame clones, some missing. The table has roughly 19,000 clones, about three quarters seen once; the top ten hold around 9.7%. The source is a human donor with melanoma.

J is TRBJ1-3 and V is TRBV6-6; D is ambiguous. The CDR3 loop spans 12 amino acids. V was shortened by 6 bases and J by 3 bases, with 6 bases between the two germline ends. Germline-derived CDR1 and CDR2 are MNHNY and SVGAGI (reference sequence). The CDR3 here is CASSPLGNTIYF. DNA of the CDR3: TGTGCCAGCAGCCCCCTTGGAAACACCATATATTTT.

The gene calls are TRBV25-1 and TRBJ2-3; 11 nucleotides line up with TRBD1. The CDR3 totals 17 residues. J gave up 3 bases and V 0 bases, and 5 bases lay outside the gene matches. From germline, CDR1 is MGHDK and CDR2 SYGVNS. CDR3 coding DNA: TGTGCCAGCAGTGAATATTTGGACAGGGGGCGGACAGATACGCAGTATTTT. It codes for CASSEYLDRGRTDTQYF.

The chain is built from TRBV19 and TRBJ2-3; 9 nucleotides line up with TRBD2. CDR1 and CDR2 (germline): LNHDA, SQIVND (reference sequence). The CDR3 length is 16 residues. V trimming: 4 bases; J trimming: 2 bases; junction bases outside the gene matches: 7. The CDR3 nucleotides are TGTGCCAGTAGTAGGGCTAGCGGGGCGAACACAGATACGCAGTATTTT. It translates to CASSRASGANTDTQYF. The complete variable domain, with remaining parts taken from reference TRBV19 and TRBJ2-3, reads DGGITQSPKYLFRKEGQNVTLSCEQNLNHDAMYWYRQDPGQGLRLIYYSQIVNDFQKGDIAEGYSVSREKKESFPLTVTSAQKNPTAFYLCASSRASGANTDTQYFGPGTRLTVL.

This clone was detected once. The chain uses TRBV5-1 and TRBJ1-3; D remains ambiguous. Germline values: CDR1 SGHRS, CDR2 YFSETQ. The V and J ends lost 0 bases and 6 bases respectively, with 4 bases between them. The CDR3 runs to 12 residues. The CDR3 region is CASSLDQNTIYF. For the CDR3, the DNA is TGCGCCAGCAGCTTGGACCAAAACACCATATATTTT.

This chain joins TRBV7-8 and TRBJ1-2, with TRBD1 matching 7 bases. Germline CDR1 SGHVS, CDR2 FQNEAQ. The CDR3 is made up of 16 amino acids. J lost 2 bases, V lost 4 bases, and 10 bases had no gene match. The CDR3 DNA reads as TGTGCCAGCAGCTCGCTAACGGGACAGAAAAACTATGGCTACACCTTC. Its translation: CASSSLTGQKNYGYTF.

This sequence joins TRBV10-3 and TRBJ1-2, with TRBD1 matching 10 bases. The V gene's germline CDR1 is ENHRY and CDR2 SYGVKD. V dropped 2 bases and J dropped 8; count of bases not matched to a gene: 8. CDR3 length equals 15 residues. Here the CDR3 reads CAISEQGQGPWGYTF. The CDR3 DNA sequence: TGTGCCATCAGTGAGCAGGGACAGGGGCCATGGGGCTACACCTTC.

V usage is TRBV7-9 and J usage is TRBJ2-3, with D perhaps TRBD2 (7 bases). The CDR3 consists of 15 residues. Trimming removed 3 bases from V and 9 bases from J, with 19 bases in between. The V gene's germline CDR1 is SEHNR and CDR2 FQNEAQ (reference sequence). CDR3 DNA: TGTGCCAGCAGCTTCAGGGACTCATGGGGGGGCACGCAGTATTTT. This translates into CASSFRDSWGGTQYF.

The V call is TRBV7-9, the J call TRBJ2-6; a weak D match, TRBD1 (5 bases). Germline CDR1 SEHNR, CDR2 FQNEAQ (reference sequence). Trimming took off 1 base at V and 0 bases at J, with 16 bases between the two ends. This CDR3 contains 19 residues. CDR3 in amino acids: CASSLGFGRVNSGANVLTF. DNA of the CDR3: TGTGCCAGCAGCTTAGGGTTCGGCAGGGTAAACTCTGGGGCCAACGTCCTGACTTTC.

The chain joins TRBV2 to TRBJ1-6; no firm D call. V was clipped by 3 bases and J by 11 bases, with 11 bases between them. Germline CDR1 SNHLY, CDR2 FYNNEI. This CDR3 has 13 residues. The CDR3 bases are TGTGCCAGCAGTGAGATTAGGGCGGCACCCCTCCACTTT. Residues: CASSEIRAAPLHF.

The V call is TRBV18, the J call TRBJ2-7; no definite D call. The germline V gene has CDR1 KGHSH and CDR2 LQKENI. Trimming left V 1 base short and J 7 bases short, with 14 bases between. The CDR3 loop spans 14 amino acids. The chain's CDR3 is CASSPRDQQSEQYF. The CDR3, as DNA: TGTGCCAGCTCACCACGGGATCAACAGTCTGAGCAGTACTTC.

The chain carries TRBV11-1 and TRBJ1-2; D is possibly TRBD1 (5 bases). V lost 4 bases and J 6 bases, leaving 15 bases between the germline ends. The CDR3 covers 14 residues. CDR1 and CDR2 (germline): SGHAT, FQDESV (reference sequence). CDR3 DNA: TGTGCCAGCAGCTCTACCGGGACGGAAAATGGCTACACCTTC. Protein sequence: CASSSTGTENGYTF.